This entry is about one TCR beta chain. TCRdb reprocessed the 5' RACE reads via MiXCR and lists one record per CDR3 protein. The sample has tens of thousands of distinct CDR3 sequences, 30% seen once. CDR3 length: 14 residues. Germline CDR1 MNHEY, CDR2 SVGAGI. V was pared by 7 bases and J by 1 base, with 14 bases between. The chain is built from TRBV6-5 and TRBJ2-7; D unclear. The sequence came from a female donor with breast cancer. The sequencing sample was made of tumor-infiltrating memory CD4+ T cells sorted from the breast tumor. The sample's subset: memory CD4+ T cells, CD4+CD45RO+CD25-. The CDR3 region is CASTESRSSYEQYF. In DNA, the CDR3 is TGTGCCAGCACCGAATCGCGCAGTTCCTACGAGCAGTACTTC.